The 2 T cell receptor beta chains presented below share a single source sample, sequenced in a study of shared clonotypes between healthy human individuals. Profiling relied on immunoSEQ multiplex PCR, and the TCRdb table lists in-frame clones only, not all of them. The sample records roughly 320,000 clones, 80% to 90% being singletons. Sequenced material: memory CD8+ T cells sorted from blood. Subset reported: CD45RO+ cells pooled with CCR7-negative TemRA cells. Receptor source: a man aged 18 to 29 in good health.

The chain has TRBV27 and TRBJ2-1; tentatively, D is TRBD1 or TRBD2 (5 bases each). The V end was cut by 5 bases, the J end by 1 base, with 9 bases between. This CDR3 has 14 residues. Germline values: CDR1 MNHEY, CDR2 SMNVEV (reference sequence). The CDR3 DNA is TGTGCCAGCAGTGGGGACGGGTCCTACAATGAGCAGTTCTTC. Protein: CASSGDGSYNEQFF.

The chain uses TRBV7-9 and TRBJ2-3; 12 bases are a match to TRBD2. The ends lost 5 bases at V and 2 bases at J; junction bases unmatched: 8. From germline, CDR1 is SEHNR and CDR2 FQNEAQ (reference sequence). This CDR3 region has 17 residues. Written as DNA, the CDR3 is TGTGCCAGCAGCCCCCCCCTAGCGGGAGGGGCCACAGATACGCAGTATTTT. It codes for CASSPPLAGGATDTQYF. Complete variable domain (other parts from reference TRBV7-9 and TRBJ2-3): DTGVSQNPRHKITKRGQNVTFRCDPISEHNRLYWYRQTLGQGPEFLTYFQNEAQLEKSRLLSDRFSAERPKGSFSTLEIQRTEQGDSAMYLCASSPPLAGGATDTQYFGPGTRLTVL.